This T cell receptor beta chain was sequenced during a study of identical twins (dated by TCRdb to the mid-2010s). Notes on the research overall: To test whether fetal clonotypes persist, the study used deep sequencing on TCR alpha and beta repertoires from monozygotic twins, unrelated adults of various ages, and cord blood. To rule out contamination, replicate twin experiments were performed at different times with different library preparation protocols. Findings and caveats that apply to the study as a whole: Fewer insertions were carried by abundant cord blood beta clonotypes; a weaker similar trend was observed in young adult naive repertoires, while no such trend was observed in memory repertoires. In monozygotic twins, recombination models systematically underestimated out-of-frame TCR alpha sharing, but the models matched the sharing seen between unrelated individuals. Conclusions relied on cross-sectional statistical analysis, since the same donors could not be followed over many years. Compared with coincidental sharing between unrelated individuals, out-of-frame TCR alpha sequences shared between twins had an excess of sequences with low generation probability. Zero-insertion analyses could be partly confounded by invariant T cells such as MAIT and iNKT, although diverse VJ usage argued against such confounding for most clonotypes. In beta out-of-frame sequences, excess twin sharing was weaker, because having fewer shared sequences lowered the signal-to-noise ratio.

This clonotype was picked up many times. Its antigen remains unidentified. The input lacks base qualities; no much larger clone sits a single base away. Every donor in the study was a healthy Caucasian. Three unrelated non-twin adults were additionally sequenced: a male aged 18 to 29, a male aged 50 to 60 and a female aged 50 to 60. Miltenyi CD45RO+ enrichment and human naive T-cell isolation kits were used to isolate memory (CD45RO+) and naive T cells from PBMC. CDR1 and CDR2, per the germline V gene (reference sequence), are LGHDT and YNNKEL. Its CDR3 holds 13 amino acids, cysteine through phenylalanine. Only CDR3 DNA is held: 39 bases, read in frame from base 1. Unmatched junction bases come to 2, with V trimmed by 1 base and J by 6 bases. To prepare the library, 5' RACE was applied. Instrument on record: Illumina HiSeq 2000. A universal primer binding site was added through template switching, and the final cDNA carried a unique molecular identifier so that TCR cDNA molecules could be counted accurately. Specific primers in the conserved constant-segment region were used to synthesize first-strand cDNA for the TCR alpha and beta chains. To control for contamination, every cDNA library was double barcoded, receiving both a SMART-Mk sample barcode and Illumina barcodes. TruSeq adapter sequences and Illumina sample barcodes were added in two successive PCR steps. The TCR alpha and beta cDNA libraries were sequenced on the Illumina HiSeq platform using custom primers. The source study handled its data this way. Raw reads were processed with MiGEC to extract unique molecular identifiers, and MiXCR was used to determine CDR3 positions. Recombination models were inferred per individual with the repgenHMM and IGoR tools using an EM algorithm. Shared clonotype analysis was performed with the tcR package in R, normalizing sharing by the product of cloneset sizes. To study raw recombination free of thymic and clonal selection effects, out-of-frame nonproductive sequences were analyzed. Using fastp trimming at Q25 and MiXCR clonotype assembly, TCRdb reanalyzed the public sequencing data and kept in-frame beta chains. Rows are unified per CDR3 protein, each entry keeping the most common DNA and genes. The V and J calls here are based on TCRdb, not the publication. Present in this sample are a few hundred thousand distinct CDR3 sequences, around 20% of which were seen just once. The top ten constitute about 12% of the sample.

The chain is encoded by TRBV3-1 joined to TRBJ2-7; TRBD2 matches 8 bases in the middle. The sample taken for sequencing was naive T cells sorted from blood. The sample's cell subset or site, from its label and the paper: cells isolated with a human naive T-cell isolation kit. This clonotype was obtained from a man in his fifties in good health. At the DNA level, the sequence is TGTGCCAGCAGCCAAGTTCGGGGGGGCGAGCAGTACTTC. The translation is CASSQVRGGEQYF.